A selection of T cell receptor beta chains follows, all from one sample in a study of cytomegalovirus exposure and HLA in healthy donors. This table comes from immunoSEQ multiplex PCR, and its TCRdb copy is limited to in-frame clones, with some not included. The table includes roughly 170,000 clones, around 81% detected once. Sequenced input: PBMCs. The receptors originated from a woman aged 25 to 39 in good health and CMV-seronegative. CDR3s include the opening cysteine and the closing phenylalanine or tryptophan. D genes are given only for firm matches. Expanded clones get a size class; other rows say once, few or many, or leave the size out.

D: TRBD1
J: TRBJ1-5
V: TRBV18
size: NA
CDR3: CASSPNQGASGNQPQHF
DNA: TGTGCCAGCTCACCAAACCAGGGGGCTTCTGGCAATCAGCCCCAGCATTTT

D: NA
J: TRBJ1-1
V: TRBV5-4
size: NA
CDR3: CASSGAQKNTEAFF
DNA: TGTGCCAGCAGCGGGGCGCAGAAGAACACTGAAGCTTTCTTT

D: TRBD2
J: TRBJ2-7
V: TRBV7-2
size: NA
CDR3: CASSLAGTSLSEQYF
DNA: TGTGCCAGCAGCTTAGCCGGGACTAGTTTAAGCGAGCAGTACTTC

D: TRBD1
J: TRBJ1-6
V: TRBV4-1
size: NA
CDR3: CASSQGRGHRRDSPLHF
DNA: TGCGCCAGCAGCCAAGGAAGGGGGCACCGGCGGGATTCACCCCTCCACTTT

D: TRBD2
J: TRBJ2-3
V: TRBV2
size: NA
CDR3: CASNPASGRGDTQYF
DNA: TGTGCCAGCAACCCCGCTAGCGGGAGAGGAGATACGCAGTATTTT

D: TRBD2
J: TRBJ2-5
V: TRBV11-2
size: NA
CDR3: CASVLAVQETQYF
DNA: TGTGCCTCCGTCCTAGCGGTCCAAGAGACCCAGTACTTC

D: NA
J: TRBJ1-4
V: TRBV9
size: NA
CDR3: CASSAYGSEKLFF
DNA: TGTGCCAGCAGCGCGTACGGTTCCGAAAAACTGTTTTTT

D: TRBD2
J: TRBJ2-1
V: TRBV28
size: NA
CDR3: CASTLAGVGGEQFF
DNA: TGTGCCAGCACACTAGCGGGGGTCGGGGGGGAGCAGTTCTTC

D: TRBD2
J: TRBJ2-5
V: TRBV11-2
size: NA
CDR3: CASSLPAGGVWETQYF
DNA: TGTGCCAGCAGCTTACCAGCGGGGGGGGTATGGGAGACCCAGTACTTC

D: TRBD1
J: TRBJ1-2
V: TRBV7-2
size: NA
CDR3: CASSSGQESFYGYTF
DNA: TGTGCCAGCAGCTCTGGACAGGAATCTTTCTATGGCTACACCTTC

D: TRBD1
J: TRBJ2-3
V: TRBV5-1
size: NA
CDR3: CASSSISGDRVVNTQYF
DNA: TGCGCCAGCAGCTCGATATCTGGGGACAGGGTAGTGAATACGCAGTATTTT

D: TRBD2
J: TRBJ2-2
V: TRBV7-9
size: NA
CDR3: CASREAGATGELFF
DNA: TGTGCCAGCAGGGAAGCGGGGGCGACCGGGGAGCTGTTTTTT

D: NA
J: TRBJ1-6
V: TRBV6-1
size: once
CDR3: CASSEAVGGPVFNNSPLHF
DNA: TGTGCCAGCAGTGAAGCGGTGGGGGGGCCAGTGTTCAATAATTCACCCCTCCACTTT

D: TRBD1
J: TRBJ1-1
V: TRBV18
size: NA
CDR3: CASSRTGGTEAFF
DNA: TGTGCCAGCTCACGGACAGGCGGCACTGAAGCTTTCTTT

D: TRBD1
J: TRBJ1-1
V: TRBV6-6
size: NA
CDR3: CASSYSQGANTEAFF
DNA: TGTGCCAGCAGTTACTCACAGGGGGCGAACACTGAAGCTTTCTTT

D: NA
J: TRBJ2-3
V: TRBV5-1
size: NA
CDR3: CASTQAGGGTDTQYF
DNA: TGCGCCAGCACTCAAGCCGGTGGAGGGACAGATACGCAGTATTTT

D: NA
J: TRBJ1-4
V: TRBV28
size: NA
CDR3: CASSIPGKLTNEKLFF
DNA: TGTGCCAGCAGCATCCCAGGGAAACTAACTAATGAAAAACTGTTTTTT

D: NA
J: TRBJ1-2
V: TRBV5-8
size: medium-sized
CDR3: CASSEYGGYTF
DNA: TGTGCCAGCAGCGAATACGGTGGCTACACCTTC

D: TRBD1
J: TRBJ1-1
V: TRBV5-8
size: NA
CDR3: CASSSAQGARVTFF
DNA: TGTGCCAGCAGCAGCGCACAGGGGGCGCGGGTAACTTTCTTT

D: NA
J: TRBJ2-7
V: TRBV4-1
size: NA
CDR3: CASSEATYYEQYF
DNA: TGCGCCAGCAGCGAAGCGACTTACTACGAGCAGTACTTC

D: NA
J: TRBJ1-3
V: TRBV30
size: NA
CDR3: CAWTGAGNTIYF
DNA: TGTGCCTGGACAGGGGCGGGAAACACCATATATTTT

D: NA
J: TRBJ2-3
V: TRBV2
size: NA
CDR3: CASWGADTQYF
DNA: TGTGCCAGCTGGGGGGCAGATACGCAGTATTTT

D: TRBD2
J: TRBJ2-2
V: TRBV30
size: NA
CDR3: CAWRIAGVGELFF
DNA: TGTGCCTGGAGAATAGCGGGAGTCGGGGAGCTGTTTTTT

D: TRBD1
J: TRBJ1-3
V: TRBV28
size: NA
CDR3: CASSSRDSTLNTIYF
DNA: TGTGCCAGCAGTTCCCGGGACAGTACTTTAAACACCATATATTTT

D: NA
J: TRBJ1-3
V: TRBV28
size: NA
CDR3: CASSLFGRVGNTIYF
DNA: TGTGCCAGCAGTTTATTTGGCAGGGTTGGAAACACCATATATTTT

D: TRBD2
J: TRBJ2-7
V: TRBV28
size: NA
CDR3: CASSYGLAGNYYEQYF
DNA: TGTGCCAGCAGTTACGGACTAGCGGGGAACTACTACGAGCAGTACTTC

D: TRBD1
J: TRBJ1-2
V: TRBV5-1
size: NA
CDR3: CASSPYKTGAISYGYTF
DNA: TGCGCCAGCAGCCCCTACAAGACAGGGGCTATATCCTATGGCTACACCTTC

D: TRBD1
J: TRBJ1-1
V: TRBV5-1
size: NA
CDR3: CASSLGRGEPEAFF
DNA: TGCGCCAGCAGCTTGGGCAGGGGGGAACCTGAAGCTTTCTTT

D: TRBD2
J: TRBJ2-7
V: TRBV6-1
size: NA
CDR3: CASSVAGGPYEQYF
DNA: TGTGCCAGCAGTGTAGCGGGAGGGCCCTACGAGCAGTACTTC

D: TRBD1
J: TRBJ2-7
V: TRBV19
size: NA
CDR3: CASRKPGTGSNEQYF
DNA: TGTGCCAGTAGAAAACCCGGGACAGGGTCCAACGAGCAGTACTTC

D: NA
J: TRBJ2-3
V: TRBV10-1
size: NA
CDR3: CASAEGLSTDTQYF
DNA: TGCGCCAGTGCGGAAGGCCTTAGCACAGATACGCAGTATTTT

D: NA
J: TRBJ2-7
V: TRBV28
size: NA
CDR3: CASRLSGNYEQYF
DNA: TGTGCCAGCCGCCTCTCAGGGAACTACGAGCAGTACTTC

D: TRBD1
J: TRBJ2-5
V: TRBV5-1
size: few
CDR3: CASSLQGWVDQETQYF
DNA: TGCGCCAGCAGCTTACAGGGGTGGGTGGACCAAGAGACCCAGTACTTC

D: NA
J: TRBJ1-3
V: TRBV27
size: NA
CDR3: CASSLSSASSGNTIYF
DNA: TGTGCCAGCAGTTTATCGTCTGCCAGCTCTGGAAACACCATATATTTT

D: TRBD2
J: TRBJ2-7
V: TRBV7-2
size: NA
CDR3: CASSLLAGVGGYEQYF
DNA: TGTGCCAGCAGCTTACTAGCGGGAGTGGGAGGGTACGAGCAGTACTTC

D: TRBD1
J: TRBJ1-6
V: TRBV6-6
size: NA
CDR3: CASTPLQGAASSPLHF
DNA: TGTGCCAGCACCCCCCTCCAGGGGGCAGCTAGTTCACCCCTCCACTTT

D: NA
J: TRBJ1-3
V: TRBV11-2
size: NA
CDR3: CASSTGAGNTIYF
DNA: TGTGCCAGCAGCACCGGTGCTGGAAACACCATATATTTT

D: TRBD1
J: TRBJ1-5
V: TRBV10-1
size: NA
CDR3: CASSGTRSKGQVTRNQPQHF
DNA: TGCGCCAGCAGCGGGACGCGTAGTAAGGGACAGGTTACACGCAATCAGCCCCAGCATTTT

D: TRBD2
J: TRBJ2-5
V: TRBV7-9
size: NA
CDR3: CASSSGGWEQYF
DNA: TGTGCCAGCAGCTCCGGGGGGTGGGAGCAGTACTTC

D: TRBD1
J: TRBJ2-7
V: TRBV4-1
size: few
CDR3: CASSQEARGILYEQYF
DNA: TGCGCCAGCAGCCAAGAGGCCAGGGGGATTTTATACGAGCAGTACTTC

D: TRBD1
J: TRBJ1-6
V: TRBV18
size: NA
CDR3: CASSLRDRGNSPLHF
DNA: TGTGCCAGCTCACTCCGGGACAGGGGGAATTCACCCCTCCACTTT

D: NA
J: TRBJ2-7
V: TRBV6-1
size: few
CDR3: CASSVDWLISYEQYF
DNA: TGTGCCAGCAGTGTAGACTGGCTAATCTCCTACGAGCAGTACTTC

D: TRBD1
J: TRBJ1-2
V: TRBV2
size: NA
CDR3: CASSDAPGTGGSYGYTF
DNA: TGTGCCAGCAGTGATGCCCCGGGGACAGGGGGGTCCTATGGCTACACCTTC

D: NA
J: TRBJ2-5
V: TRBV2
size: few
CDR3: CASSESYRVQETQYF
DNA: TGTGCCAGCAGTGAAAGTTACAGGGTACAAGAGACCCAGTACTTC

D: TRBD1
J: TRBJ2-3
V: TRBV10-3
size: NA
CDR3: CAISESPGQGRDAQYF
DNA: TGTGCCATCAGTGAGTCGCCGGGACAGGGGAGAGATGCGCAGTATTTT

D: TRBD1
J: TRBJ2-1
V: TRBV10-1
size: NA
CDR3: CASSDPGGYNEQFF
DNA: TGCGCCAGCAGTGACCCAGGGGGCTACAATGAGCAGTTCTTC

D: TRBD2
J: TRBJ2-1
V: TRBV7-9
size: NA
CDR3: CASKREWDEQFF
DNA: TGTGCCAGCAAGCGGGAGTGGGATGAGCAGTTCTTC